The next 5 T cell receptor beta chains were all read from a single sample in a study of cytomegalovirus exposure and HLA in healthy donors. 60 Vbeta and 13 Jbeta primers were used in PCR. Sequencing was performed with immunoSEQ multiplex PCR; in TCRdb, only in-frame clones are kept and a portion is missing. This table has around 150,000 clones, around 84% appearing once. Source material: PBMCs. All receptors come from a man between 18 and 35 years old in good health and CMV-seronegative.

The V call is TRBV7-3, the J call TRBJ1-5; 11 nucleotides align to TRBD1. CDR1 is SGHTA, CDR2 FQGTGA, per germline. CDR3 length equals 18 residues. The V and J ends lost 4 bases and 6 bases, in that order; junction bases with no gene match: 14. This CDR3 is CASSSSHSGQGEGQPQHF. DNA of the CDR3: TGTGCCAGCAGCTCCTCCCACTCGGGACAGGGGGAAGGTCAGCCCCAGCATTTT.

This clone has more than one count but fewer than ten. This sequence joins TRBV11-3 and TRBJ2-2, with 8 bases that match TRBD1. The V and J ends lost 7 bases and 3 bases, in that order; junction bases with no gene match: 7. Germline-derived CDR1 and CDR2 are SGHNT and YENEEA. The CDR3 is 15 amino acids. The CDR3 region has the DNA TGTGCCAGCACCCGAAACAGGGGGGACACCGGGGAGCTGTTTTTT. This translates into CASTRNRGDTGELFF.

The rearrangement uses TRBV5-1 and TRBJ2-1; D remains unclear. The CDR3 runs to 14 residues. V lost 2 bases and J lost 1, with 7 bases in between. Germline loops: CDR1 SGHRS, CDR2 YFSETQ. CDR3 in amino acids: CASSFPPSYNEQFF. CDR3 nucleotides: TGCGCCAGCAGCTTTCCCCCATCCTACAATGAGCAGTTCTTC.

This chain uses TRBV28 with TRBJ2-5; 7 bases fit TRBD1. The germline V gene has CDR1 MDHEN and CDR2 SYDVKM. The trim removed 7 bases at V and 0 bases at J, leaving 11 bases unmatched. This CDR3 is built from 16 residues. In DNA, the CDR3 is TGTGCCAGCACCTCCGCCGGGACAGAGTACCAAGAGACCCAGTACTTC. This gives the protein CASTSAGTEYQETQYF.

The rearrangement links TRBV29-1 to TRBJ2-3, with 9 bases aligning to TRBD2. This CDR3 spans 14 amino acids. The junction had 11 bases not matched to a gene; V was cut back by 7 bases and J by 6 bases. The V gene's germline CDR1 is SQVTM and CDR2 ANQGSEA. In nucleotides, the CDR3 is TGCAGCGCTGGAGGGACTAGCCCCTCGGATACGCAGTATTTT. It yields the protein CSAGGTSPSDTQYF.